A selection of T cell receptor beta chains follows, all from one sample in a study of CD4+ T cells in melanoma. Assay used: immunoSEQ multiplex PCR; TCRdb lists only in-frame clones, some missing. The table records roughly 120,000 clones, approximately 92% of them present only once. The sample comprised peripheral blood. The origin of the receptors is a human donor with melanoma. Each CDR3 is given with its conserved first and last residue. Each record gives: clone size, D gene, J gene, CDR3 length, V gene, CDR3 protein, CDR3 DNA. The D gene is left open where the match is weak. Clone size is stated in some rows and not others, as once, few, many or a class when expanded.

.	.	TRBJ1-4	13	TRBV9	CASSVVLGEKLFF	TGTGCCAGCAGCGTAGTGTTAGGGGAAAAACTGTTTTTT
.	.	TRBJ2-1	14	TRBV11-3	CASSLEGKYNEQFF	TGTGCCAGCAGCTTAGAGGGGAAGTACAATGAGCAGTTCTTC
.	TRBD2	TRBJ2-6	21	TRBV4-2	CASSQEIIVSGTSSGANVLTF	TGTGCCAGCAGCCAAGAGATCATAGTGAGTGGGACTAGCTCTGGGGCCAACGTCCTGACTTTC
.	TRBD1	TRBJ2-5	13	TRBV2	CASSGTGLETQYF	TGTGCCAGCAGTGGGACAGGGTTGGAGACCCAGTACTTC
.	.	TRBJ1-1	14	TRBV9	CASSTHVGDTEAFF	TGTGCCAGCAGCACCCACGTGGGAGACACTGAAGCTTTCTTT
.	TRBD1	TRBJ2-2	15	TRBV18	CASSPFTGGTGELFF	TGTGCCAGCTCACCATTCACAGGGGGCACCGGGGAGCTGTTTTTT
.	.	TRBJ1-3	15	TRBV9	CASSPPAGSGNTIYF	TGTGCCAGCAGCCCGCCGGCAGGGTCTGGAAACACCATATATTTT
.	TRBD2	TRBJ2-7	14	TRBV7-3	CASSSYSGVGEQYF	TGTGCCAGCAGCTCGTACAGCGGGGTAGGCGAGCAGTACTTC
.	.	TRBJ2-7	14	TRBV7-2	CASSPQGGDYEQYF	TGTGCCAGCAGCCCCCAGGGGGGAGACTACGAGCAGTACTTC
.	.	TRBJ1-1	12	TRBV6-1	CASMGWRTEAFF	TGTGCCAGCATGGGGTGGAGGACTGAAGCTTTCTTT
.	.	TRBJ1-1	15	TRBV9	CASSVAFMPYTEAFF	TGTGCCAGCAGCGTAGCCTTTATGCCTTACACTGAAGCTTTCTTT
.	.	TRBJ1-2	15	TRBV2	CASSESQGGSYGYTF	TGTGCCAGCAGTGAATCACAGGGCGGGAGCTATGGCTACACCTTC
.	TRBD1	TRBJ1-2	14	TRBV30	CAWRRTGGPDGYTF	TGTGCCTGGAGACGCACAGGGGGCCCTGACGGCTACACCTTC
.	.	TRBJ1-2	14	TRBV28	CASSLSTGGYGYTF	TGTGCCAGCAGTTTAAGTACGGGGGGCTATGGCTACACCTTC
.	TRBD1	TRBJ1-1	11	TRBV30	CAGEGAAEAFF	TGTGCCGGGGAGGGGGCCGCTGAAGCTTTCTTT
.	.	TRBJ2-7	13	TRBV10-2	CASSAGINYEQYF	TGCGCCAGCAGTGCGGGGATTAACTACGAGCAGTACTTC
.	TRBD1	TRBJ1-1	13	TRBV6-5	CASRHGQGTEAFF	TGTGCCAGCAGGCATGGACAGGGGACTGAAGCTTTCTTT
.	.	TRBJ1-1	16	TRBV4-2	CASSQAAREYSPEAFF	TGTGCCAGCAGCCAGGCCGCCAGGGAATACAGTCCTGAAGCTTTCTTT
.	TRBD1	TRBJ1-2	17	TRBV7-9	CASSLVNSAGGRSGYTF	TGTGCCAGCAGCTTAGTGAATTCAGCAGGGGGGAGAAGCGGCTACACCTTC
once	TRBD2	TRBJ2-1	16	TRBV7-3	CASSQTSGSNYNEQFF	TGTGCCAGCAGCCAAACTAGCGGCTCTAACTACAATGAGCAGTTCTTC
.	.	TRBJ2-1	18	TRBV4-2	CASSQVSGGGNSYNEQFF	TGTGCCAGCAGCCAAGTCTCTGGCGGTGGAAACTCCTACAATGAGCAGTTCTTC
.	TRBD2	TRBJ2-1	14	TRBV28	CASSLTSGYNEQFF	TGTGCCAGCAGCCTGACTAGCGGGTACAATGAGCAGTTCTTC
.	.	TRBJ2-7	12	TRBV6-5	CASSRAAGEQYF	TGTGCCAGCAGTCGGGCGGCGGGTGAGCAGTACTTC
.	.	TRBJ1-6	14	TRBV7-8	CASSFRGRNSPLHF	TGTGCCAGCAGCTTTAGGGGAAGGAATTCACCCCTCCACTTT
.	.	TRBJ2-4	17	TRBV7-9	CASSSPLGSLAKNIQYF	TGTGCCAGCAGCTCCCCTTTGGGGTCTCTAGCCAAAAACATTCAGTACTTC
.	TRBD2	TRBJ2-1	18	TRBV11-3	CASSLAGTSGGSYNEQFF	TGTGCCAGCAGCTTAGCGGGGACTAGCGGGGGCTCCTACAATGAGCAGTTCTTC